This is a list of T cell receptor beta chains from one sample in a study of T cell responses to AZD1222 COVID-19 vaccine. Libraries were prepared by immunoSEQ multiplex PCR; TCRdb keeps only in-frame clonotypes and omits some of them. This table has 57,000 or so clones, about 74% appearing once. Material: peripheral blood, obtained on day 0 of AZD1222 vaccination. All receptors derive from an adult in good health. CDR3s include the opening cysteine and the closing phenylalanine or tryptophan. D genes are given only for firm matches. Size values are once, few and many counts, or a class for expanded clones, and some rows have none.

clone_size	v_call	j_call	d_call	cdr3_aa	cdr3_nt
NA	TRBV18	TRBJ1-6	TRBD1	CASSSGQGVGPGSPLHF	TGTGCCAGCTCATCGGGACAGGGGGTTGGCCCAGGTTCACCCCTCCACTTT
NA	TRBV18	TRBJ1-5	NA	CASSPGGLNQPQHF	TGTGCCAGCTCCCCTGGGGGGCTCAATCAGCCCCAGCATTTT
NA	TRBV6-1	TRBJ1-5	NA	CASSEYGNQPQHF	TGTGCCAGCAGTGAATATGGAAATCAGCCCCAGCATTTT
NA	TRBV10-3	TRBJ1-6	NA	CAIRWDTYNSPLHF	TGTGCCATCAGGTGGGACACCTATAATTCACCCCTCCACTTT
few	TRBV6-2/TRBV6-3	TRBJ2-7	TRBD2	CASSYYRLAGDSYEQYF	TGTGCCAGCAGTTACTACCGACTAGCGGGGGACTCCTACGAGCAGTACTTC
NA	TRBV7-8	TRBJ1-1	NA	CASSLPRNTEAFF	TGTGCCAGCAGCTTACCCAGGAACACTGAAGCTTTCTTT
once	TRBV3-1/TRBV3-2	TRBJ1-3	NA	CASSQGEGRNTIYF	TGTGCCAGCAGCCAAGGCGAAGGAAGAAACACCATATATTTT
NA	TRBV6-5	TRBJ1-1	TRBD1	CASSPDRGNTEAFF	TGTGCCAGCAGTCCCGACAGGGGGAACACTGAAGCTTTCTTT
NA	TRBV4-3	TRBJ1-5	NA	CASSQDWQFHQPQHF	TGCGCCAGCAGCCAAGATTGGCAGTTCCATCAGCCCCAGCATTTT
NA	TRBV7-2	TRBJ1-6	NA	CASSLEGSYNSPLHF	TGTGCCAGCAGCTTAGAGGGGTCCTATAATTCACCCCTCCACTTT
NA	TRBV13	TRBJ2-1	TRBD2	CASSLGALTSGYNEQFF	TGTGCCAGCAGCTTAGGAGCTTTAACTAGCGGGTACAATGAGCAGTTCTTC
once	TRBV9	TRBJ2-3	NA	CASSPGGLRSTDTQYF	TGTGCCAGCAGCCCAGGGGGGTTAAGGAGCACAGATACGCAGTATTTT
NA	TRBV20-1	TRBJ2-2	NA	CSASYAGQESGELFF	TGCAGTGCTAGTTATGCGGGGCAGGAGAGCGGGGAGCTGTTTTTT